This T cell receptor beta chain was found in a study of blood T cell repertoires in COVID-19. TCRdb's copy holds only in-frame clones and misses some; the assay was immunoSEQ multiplex PCR. The sample lists tens of thousands of clones, roughly 90% occurring once. This clone has a single count. CDR1 is MDHEN and CDR2 is SYDVKM in the germline V gene. The V and J ends lost 2 bases and 7 bases, in that order; junction bases with no gene match: 15. The CDR3 runs 17 residues. Source material: peripheral blood. This receptor was taken from a woman older than 75 with acute or convalescent COVID-19. The chain links TRBV28 to TRBJ1-2, with 8 nucleotides matching TRBD1. The CDR3 nucleotides read TGTGCCAGCAGTTTACCTAATCAGGGGACAGGCAAAGGTGGCTACACCTTC. Translated: CASSLPNQGTGKGGYTF.